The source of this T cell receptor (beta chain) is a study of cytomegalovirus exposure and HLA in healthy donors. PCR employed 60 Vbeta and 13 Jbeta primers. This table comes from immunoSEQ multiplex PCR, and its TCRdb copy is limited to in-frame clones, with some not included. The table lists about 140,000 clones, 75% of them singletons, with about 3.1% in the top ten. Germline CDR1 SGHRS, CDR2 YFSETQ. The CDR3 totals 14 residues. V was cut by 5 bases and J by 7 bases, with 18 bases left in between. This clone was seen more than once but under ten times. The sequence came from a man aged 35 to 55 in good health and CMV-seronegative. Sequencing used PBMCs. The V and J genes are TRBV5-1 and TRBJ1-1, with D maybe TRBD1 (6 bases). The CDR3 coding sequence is TGCGCCAGCAGGCCTTACTTGGGGGCCTATGAAGCTTTCTTT. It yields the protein CASRPYLGAYEAFF.